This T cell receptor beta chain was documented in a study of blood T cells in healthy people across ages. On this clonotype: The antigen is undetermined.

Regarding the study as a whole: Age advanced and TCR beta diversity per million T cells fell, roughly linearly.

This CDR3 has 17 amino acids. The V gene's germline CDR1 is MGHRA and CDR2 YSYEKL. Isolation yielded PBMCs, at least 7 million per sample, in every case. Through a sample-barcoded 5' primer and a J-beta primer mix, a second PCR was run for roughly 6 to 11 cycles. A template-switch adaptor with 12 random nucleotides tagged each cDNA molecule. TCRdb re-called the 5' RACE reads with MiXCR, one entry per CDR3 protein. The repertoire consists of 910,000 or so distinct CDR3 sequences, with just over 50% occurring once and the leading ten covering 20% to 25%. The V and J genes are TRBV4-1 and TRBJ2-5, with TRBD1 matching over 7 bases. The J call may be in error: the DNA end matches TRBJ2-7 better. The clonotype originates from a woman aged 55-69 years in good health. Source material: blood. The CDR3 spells CASSLTRDPGTVYEQYF. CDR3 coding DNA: TGCGCCAGCAGCCTGACAAGGGATCCCGGGACAGTGTACGAGCAGTACTTC.